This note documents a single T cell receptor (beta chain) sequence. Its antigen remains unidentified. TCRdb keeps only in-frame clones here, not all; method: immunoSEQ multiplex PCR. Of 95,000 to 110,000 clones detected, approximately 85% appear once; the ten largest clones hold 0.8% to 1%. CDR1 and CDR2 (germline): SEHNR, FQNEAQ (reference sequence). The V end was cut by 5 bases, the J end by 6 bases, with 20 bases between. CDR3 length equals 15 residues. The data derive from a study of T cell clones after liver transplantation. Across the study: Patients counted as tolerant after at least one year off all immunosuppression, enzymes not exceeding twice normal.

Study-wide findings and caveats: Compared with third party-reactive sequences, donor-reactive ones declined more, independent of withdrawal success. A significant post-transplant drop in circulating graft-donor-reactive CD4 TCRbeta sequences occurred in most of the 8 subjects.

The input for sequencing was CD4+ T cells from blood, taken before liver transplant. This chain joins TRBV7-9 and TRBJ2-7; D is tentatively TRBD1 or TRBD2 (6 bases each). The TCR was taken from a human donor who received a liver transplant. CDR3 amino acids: CASSHAGTMGGEQYF. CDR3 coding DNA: TGTGCCAGCAGCCATGCCGGGACAATGGGGGGCGAGCAGTACTTC.